A selection of T cell receptor beta chains follows, all from one sample in a study of OX40 agonist ivuxolimab in advanced cancers. The table came from immunoSEQ multiplex PCR; TCRdb's copy has only in-frame clones and leaves some out. The profile covers about 120,000 clones, with 85% to 90% appearing a single time and approximately 0.51% taken by the ten largest. This material consisted of CD4+ or CD8+ T cells sorted from blood, taken in a trial of the OX40 agonist ivuxolimab. These receptors were collected from an adult with an advanced solid tumor such as melanoma, head and neck, liver or kidney cancer. Each CDR3 is given with its conserved first and last residue. The order of the fields is clone size, J gene, V gene, D gene, CDR3 protein, CDR3 DNA. The D gene is left open where the match is weak. Size tells how often a clone was seen (once, few, many) or the class of an expanded clone, and some rows leave it out.

NA | TRBJ1-2 | TRBV4-2 | NA | CASSPRTVANYGYTF | TGTGCCAGCAGCCCCAGGACGGTCGCTAACTATGGCTACACCTTC
once | TRBJ2-3 | TRBV15 | NA | CATSRYRDPRTDTQYF | TGTGCCACCAGCAGGTACAGAGACCCCCGCACAGATACGCAGTATTTT
NA | TRBJ2-1 | TRBV7-3 | NA | CASSGTSGFNEQFF | TGTGCCAGCAGCGGGACTTCCGGGTTCAATGAGCAGTTCTTC
NA | TRBJ2-1 | TRBV5-1 | TRBD2 | CASSLLTSGGAQNEQFF | TGCGCCAGCAGCTTGTTGACTAGCGGGGGGGCCCAAAATGAGCAGTTCTTC
few | TRBJ2-4 | TRBV5-5 | NA | CASSPDMFIAKNIQYF | TGTGCCAGCAGCCCTGACATGTTTATAGCCAAAAACATTCAGTACTTC
NA | TRBJ2-5 | TRBV5-6 | TRBD2 | CASSLGRTSGQETQYF | TGTGCCAGCAGCTTGGGAAGGACTAGCGGGCAAGAGACCCAGTACTTC
NA | TRBJ1-1 | TRBV5-1 | NA | CASTEFTNTEAFF | TGCGCCAGCACGGAATTTACAAACACTGAAGCTTTCTTT
NA | TRBJ2-7 | TRBV4-3 | NA | CASSQDLRASYYEQYF | TGCGCCAGCAGCCAAGACTTGCGGGCCAGCTACTACGAGCAGTACTTC
NA | TRBJ2-5 | TRBV5-8 | NA | CASSLDRETQYF | TGTGCCAGCAGCTTGGATCGGGAGACCCAGTACTTC
NA | TRBJ2-7 | TRBV10-2 | NA | CASCGTLGEQYF | TGCGCCAGCTGCGGGACTCTCGGTGAGCAGTACTTC
NA | TRBJ2-7 | TRBV12-1 | NA | CASSIPGGGYEQYF | TGTGCCAGCAGCATTCCAGGGGGAGGCTACGAGCAGTACTTC
NA | TRBJ2-3 | TRBV29-1 | TRBD2 | CSVDQRGGSDTQYF | TGCAGCGTTGACCAGCGGGGGGGATCAGATACGCAGTATTTT
NA | TRBJ1-3 | TRBV7-9 | NA | CASSQGREGGNTIYF | TGTGCCAGCAGCCAAGGCCGAGAGGGTGGAAACACCATATATTTT
NA | TRBJ2-7 | TRBV6-5 | TRBD1 | CASKLRGRSGEQYF | TGTGCCAGCAAACTCAGGGGGCGCAGCGGCGAGCAGTACTTC
NA | TRBJ2-1 | TRBV21-1 | NA | CASSSPRGTGLDEQFF | TGTGCCAGCAGCTCTCCTAGGGGGACAGGGTTGGATGAGCAGTTCTTC
NA | TRBJ1-2 | TRBV6-5 | NA | CASSYGGRLNYGYTF | TGTGCCAGCAGTTACGGCGGGAGACTAAACTATGGCTACACCTTC
NA | TRBJ1-6 | TRBV7-9 | NA | CASSLDLNSPLHF | TGTGCCAGCAGCTTGGACCTCAATTCACCCCTCCACTTT
NA | TRBJ1-2 | TRBV5-5 | NA | CASSLDSGGLEGYTF | TGTGCCAGCAGCTTGGACTCGGGAGGGTTGGAAGGCTACACCTTC
NA | TRBJ1-1 | TRBV7-2 | TRBD1 | CASTRQGALENTEAFF | TGTGCCAGCACTCGACAGGGCGCCTTGGAGAACACTGAAGCTTTCTTT
few | TRBJ1-2 | TRBV2 | NA | CASSDLSNYGYTF | TGTGCCAGCAGTGATCTCAGTAACTATGGCTACACCTTC
NA | TRBJ1-5 | TRBV6-5 | NA | CASSYREGDQPQHF | TGTGCCAGCAGTTACAGGGAAGGCGATCAGCCCCAGCATTTT
NA | TRBJ1-1 | TRBV7-9 | NA | CASSPQAANTEAFF | TGTGCCAGCAGCCCTCAGGCGGCAAACACTGAAGCTTTCTTT
NA | TRBJ2-2 | TRBV6-4 | TRBD2 | CASRSSGGGGELFF | TGTGCCAGCAGATCTAGCGGGGGCGGCGGGGAGCTGTTTTTT
NA | TRBJ2-7 | TRBV30 | NA | CAWNPGGDYEQYF | TGTGCCTGGAATCCCGGTGGGGACTACGAGCAGTACTTC
NA | TRBJ2-1 | TRBV28 | NA | CASSSWGSSYNEQFF | TGTGCCAGCAGTTCTTGGGGGAGCTCCTACAATGAGCAGTTCTTC
NA | TRBJ1-1 | TRBV2 | NA | CASRDRPIEAFF | TGTGCCAGCAGGGACAGACCGATTGAAGCTTTCTTT
NA | TRBJ2-1 | TRBV5-1 | NA | CASPPRAHSYNEQFF | TGCGCCAGCCCCCCCCGGGCCCACTCCTACAATGAGCAGTTCTTC
NA | TRBJ2-7 | TRBV6-1 | NA | CASRPPTGLPTQQYF | TGTGCCAGCAGGCCCCCAACAGGCCTTCCTACGCAGCAGTACTTC
NA | TRBJ1-2 | TRBV30 | TRBD1 | CAWSELDRGVSGYTF | TGTGCCTGGAGCGAATTGGACAGGGGTGTCTCTGGCTACACCTTC
NA | TRBJ2-7 | TRBV7-8 | NA | CASSSTRLSYEQYF | TGTGCCAGCAGCTCCACCCGACTTTCCTACGAGCAGTACTTC
NA | TRBJ2-4 | TRBV30 | NA | CAWGPSSKGIQYF | TGTGCCTGGGGCCCCTCTTCAAAGGGGATTCAGTACTTC
NA | TRBJ2-1 | TRBV19 | NA | CASSLSGNNEQFF | TGTGCCAGTAGTTTGTCAGGGAACAATGAGCAGTTCTTC
once | TRBJ1-1 | TRBV4-3 | NA | CASSQGGSLGTEAFF | TGCGCCAGCAGCCAGGGGGGATCCCTGGGCACTGAAGCTTTCTTT
NA | TRBJ2-7 | TRBV6-6 | NA | CASSSGQFTYEQYF | TGTGCCAGCAGTTCCGGACAGTTCACCTACGAGCAGTACTTC
NA | TRBJ1-2 | TRBV30 | NA | CAWNPGQGRTTF | TGTGCCTGGAACCCGGGCCAGGGCAGGACCACCTTC
NA | TRBJ2-3 | TRBV5-1 | NA | CASSLEKSTDTQYF | TGCGCCAGCAGCTTGGAGAAGAGCACAGATACGCAGTATTTT
NA | TRBJ2-1 | TRBV10-3 | NA | CAISAISSNNEQFF | TGTGCCATCAGTGCCATATCCAGTAACAATGAGCAGTTCTTC
NA | TRBJ2-3 | TRBV14 | NA | CASSQGRQVVPDTQYF | TGTGCCAGCAGCCAAGGGCGGCAGGTCGTCCCAGATACGCAGTATTTT
NA | TRBJ1-5 | TRBV15 | NA | CATSPREKGFGQPQHF | TGTGCCACCAGCCCGCGAGAGAAGGGTTTCGGTCAGCCCCAGCATTTT
NA | TRBJ1-5 | TRBV28 | TRBD1 | CASSVPGQGAGQPQHF | TGTGCCAGCAGTGTCCCGGGACAGGGGGCGGGGCAGCCCCAGCATTTT
once | TRBJ2-5 | TRBV7-8 | TRBD2 | CASSPLRSGGAETQYF | TGTGCCAGCAGCCCCCTTAGGAGCGGGGGGGCGGAGACCCAGTACTTC
NA | TRBJ1-1 | TRBV11-2 | NA | CASSLVEGEAFF | TGTGCCAGCAGCTTAGTCGAGGGGGAAGCTTTCTTT
NA | TRBJ2-2 | TRBV30 | NA | CAWSLGTTNTGELFF | TGTGCCTGGAGTCTCGGAACTACGAACACCGGGGAGCTGTTTTTT
NA | TRBJ2-7 | TRBV7-9 | NA | CASSPRQDSYEQYF | TGTGCCAGCAGCCCGCGACAGGATTCCTACGAGCAGTACTTC
NA | TRBJ2-2 | TRBV5-1 | TRBD2 | CASSQGLAGNTGELFF | TGCGCCAGCAGCCAGGGACTAGCGGGGAACACCGGGGAGCTGTTTTTT